The clone carrying this T cell receptor (beta chain) was counted a single time. Its antigen is currently unknown. V was pared by 0 bases and J by 4 bases, with 5 bases of the junction left unmatched. CDR3 length equals 15 residues. In germline, CDR1 is SGHRS, CDR2 YFSETQ. Only in-frame clones appear in the TCRdb table, and some are missing; sequencing was by immunoSEQ multiplex PCR. In the table there are roughly 93,000 clones, about 84% of which are singletons. This entry belongs to a study of OX40 agonist ivuxolimab in advanced cancers. Study conclusions and caveats: The antigen specificity of the peripheral T cells (those that were expanded) was not determined.

The origin of this receptor is an adult with an advanced solid tumor such as melanoma, head and neck, liver or kidney cancer. This sample comprised CD4+ or CD8+ T cells sorted from blood, obtained in a trial of the OX40 agonist ivuxolimab. V and J are TRBV5-1 and TRBJ1-1; 8 positions agree with TRBD1. CDR3 coding DNA: TGCGCCAGCAGCTTGGAGGCAGGGGGCAGCACTGAAGCTTTCTTT. Translating it yields CASSLEAGGSTEAFF.